A selection of T cell receptor beta chains follows, all from one sample in a study of shared clonotypes between healthy human individuals. Repertoires were generated with immunoSEQ multiplex PCR, while TCRdb's copy carries only in-frame clones and drops some. The profile shows 2 million to 3 million clones, 90% to 95% of them singletons. The sample taken for sequencing was naive CD4+ T cells from PBMCs. The receptors were gathered from a man younger than 35 in good health. Some clones in this sample may be carry-over from other donors' samples. Each CDR3 is given with its conserved first and last residue. The D gene is left open where the match is weak. Not every row has a clone size; where given, it reads once, few, many or a size class.

j_gene	abundance	d_gene	v_gene	CDR3nt	CDR3aa
TRBJ2-7	-	TRBD1	TRBV29-1	TGCAGCGTCCTAGCAGGGAAAGGGGGCCCCTACGAGCAGTACTTC	CSVLAGKGGPYEQYF
TRBJ2-3	-	TRBD2	TRBV28	TGTGCCAGCAGCGGGAGGGGTCAGAGCACAGATACGCAGTATTTT	CASSGRGQSTDTQYF
TRBJ2-3	-	TRBD2	TRBV7-2	TGTGCCAGCAGCTTTAGACTAGCGGGACGAGATACGCAGTATTTT	CASSFRLAGRDTQYF
TRBJ1-2	-	TRBD1	TRBV6-5	TGTGCCAGCAGTACTTTCCGGGACAGAAACTATGGCTACACCTTC	CASSTFRDRNYGYTF
TRBJ2-7	-	-	TRBV9	TGTGCCAGCAGCGTAGAGAGTCGCGGGGACGAGCAGTACTTC	CASSVESRGDEQYF
TRBJ2-7	-	TRBD2	TRBV7-9	TGTGCCAGCAGCTCCGGACTAGCGGGAAACTCCTACGAGCAGTACTTC	CASSSGLAGNSYEQYF
TRBJ2-1	-	-	TRBV9	TGTGCCAGCAATCGACCGCCCTCCGATGAGCAGTTCTTC	CASNRPPSDEQFF
TRBJ2-1	once	TRBD2	TRBV11-2	TGTGCCAGCAGCCCATTAGCGGGACCGAGCTCCTACAATGAGCAGTTCTTC	CASSPLAGPSSYNEQFF
TRBJ1-1	-	-	TRBV5-1	TGCGCCAGCAGCTTTTGGGGGAACACTGAAGCTTTCTTT	CASSFWGNTEAFF
TRBJ2-1	-	TRBD2	TRBV19	TGTGCCAGTAGTATACGTCTCAGCGGGAGGGTCCACAATGAGCAGTTCTTC	CASSIRLSGRVHNEQFF
TRBJ1-5	once	-	TRBV28	TGTGCCAGCAGTTTAGAGGGGTTATATAGCAATCAGCCCCAGCATTTT	CASSLEGLYSNQPQHF
TRBJ2-3	-	-	TRBV5-1	TGCGCCAGCAGCTTACAGGGCGCTAGCACAGATACGCAGTATTTT	CASSLQGASTDTQYF
TRBJ2-2	-	-	TRBV9	TGTGCCAGCAGCGTTTCTAGCACCGGGGAGCTGTTTTTT	CASSVSSTGELFF
TRBJ2-1	-	TRBD2	TRBV9	TGTGCCAGCAGCGTAGTTTCAGCGGGAGGTCCCTACAATGAGCAGTTCTTC	CASSVVSAGGPYNEQFF
TRBJ1-4	-	TRBD1	TRBV6-5	TGTGCCAGCAGCGCCACACAGGGGGTTCAGGAAAAACTGTTTTTT	CASSATQGVQEKLFF
TRBJ2-3	-	-	TRBV2	TGTGCCAGCGAACGGGAGAGGAGAGAAGATACGCAGTATTTT	CASERERREDTQYF
TRBJ1-2	-	-	TRBV30	TGTGCCTGGAGTGTAGTCATCCGGGGGGATGGCTACACCTTC	CAWSVVIRGDGYTF
TRBJ1-2	once	TRBD1	TRBV9	TGTGCCAGCAGCCCCAACCCGGACAGGGGGCGGAAAGGCTACACCTTC	CASSPNPDRGRKGYTF
TRBJ2-1	-	-	TRBV5-6	TGTGCCAGCAGCTCACTAGAGGGTGAGCAGTTCTTC	CASSSLEGEQFF
TRBJ2-5	-	-	TRBV30	TGTGCCTGGAGTGTTGGGGGGAGGATTTTGGAGACCCAGTACTTC	CAWSVGGRILETQYF